The rows below give T cell receptor beta chains drawn from one sample of a study of control samples from healthy donors and cancer patients. Assay used: immunoSEQ multiplex PCR; TCRdb lists only in-frame clones, some missing. The sample carries 55,000 to 80,000 clones, over 85% recorded once. Sequencing was carried out using PBMCs. These receptors all come from a man between 60 and 75 years old with colorectal cancer. CDR3s include the opening cysteine and the closing phenylalanine or tryptophan. D genes are given only for firm matches. Where a row states a size, it is once, few, many or the class of an expanded clone; other rows omit it.

J	D	size	length	V	CDR3	DNA
TRBJ1-3	-	-	16	TRBV28	CASSFGTGLIGNTIYF	TGTGCCAGCAGTTTTGGAACAGGGCTTATCGGAAACACCATATATTTT
TRBJ1-2	-	-	13	TRBV5-1	CASSLETAGSYTF	TGCGCCAGCAGCTTGGAGACGGCCGGTAGCTACACCTTC
TRBJ2-7	-	-	14	TRBV19	CASSIVPGTVEQYF	TGTGCCAGTAGTATAGTGCCAGGGACGGTGGAGCAGTACTTC
TRBJ1-5	-	-	13	TRBV30	CAWGMGSNQPQHF	TGTGCCTGGGGGATGGGTAGCAATCAGCCCCAGCATTTT
TRBJ2-2	-	-	14	TRBV4-3	CASSHNLAGGELFF	TGCGCCAGCAGCCATAACCTAGCCGGCGGGGAGCTGTTTTTT
TRBJ2-7	-	-	15	TRBV30	CAWSETGQFSYEQYF	TGTGCCTGGAGTGAAACCGGACAGTTCTCCTACGAGCAGTACTTC
TRBJ2-3	-	once	14	TRBV15	CATSRVGGADTQYF	TGTGCCACCAGCAGGGTGGGAGGCGCAGATACGCAGTATTTT
TRBJ2-7	-	-	13	TRBV5-1	CATSFRAGDEQYF	TGCGCCACCTCCTTCAGGGCAGGCGACGAGCAGTACTTC
TRBJ2-1	-	-	16	TRBV25-1	CASSDPTKLGYNEQFF	TGTGCCAGCAGTGATCCCACTAAACTCGGCTACAATGAGCAGTTCTTC
TRBJ1-6	TRBD1	-	17	TRBV5-4	CASSSDRGGLYNSPLHF	TGTGCCAGCAGCTCGGACAGGGGAGGCCTATATAATTCACCCCTCCACTTT
TRBJ2-5	TRBD1	-	14	TRBV5-1	CASSPIQGEETQYF	TGCGCCAGCAGTCCGATACAGGGGGAAGAGACCCAGTACTTC
TRBJ2-1	TRBD2	once	20	TRBV4-1	CASSPLRLAGGESSYNEQFF	TGCGCCAGCAGCCCCCTTAGACTAGCGGGGGGGGAGAGCTCCTACAATGAGCAGTTCTTC
TRBJ2-7	-	-	11	TRBV7-6	CASSLGNEQYF	TGTGCCAGCAGCTTAGGGAACGAGCAGTACTTC
TRBJ1-2	TRBD1	-	17	TRBV28	CASSFLLGTGDRYGYTF	TGTGCCAGCAGTTTTTTATTAGGGACAGGGGATCGCTATGGCTACACCTTC
TRBJ2-5	-	-	13	TRBV4-1	CASSQVGEETQYF	TGCGCCAGCAGCCAAGTAGGGGAAGAGACCCAGTACTTC
TRBJ2-7	TRBD1	-	14	TRBV6-5	CASSYGGTGVEQYF	TGTGCCAGCAGTTACGGCGGGACAGGGGTAGAGCAGTACTTC
TRBJ1-2	-	-	12	TRBV2	CASRRESYGYTF	TGTGCCAGCAGAAGGGAGTCCTATGGCTACACCTTC
TRBJ1-6	-	-	13	TRBV10-3	CAISGTANSPLHF	TGTGCCATCAGTGGAACAGCTAATTCACCCCTCCACTTT
TRBJ1-2	-	-	11	TRBV20-1	CSARRVSGYTF	TGCAGTGCTAGACGAGTCTCCGGCTACACCTTC
TRBJ1-1	TRBD1	once	13	TRBV19	CASRDRVATEAFF	TGTGCCAGTAGAGACAGGGTGGCGACTGAAGCTTTCTTT
TRBJ1-3	-	-	17	TRBV5-1	CASSVRGGFLRGNTIYF	TGCGCCAGCAGCGTCCGAGGAGGGTTTTTGCGGGGAAACACCATATATTTT
TRBJ2-3	-	-	13	TRBV5-1	CASSQHGADTQYF	TGCGCCAGCAGCCAGCATGGGGCAGATACGCAGTATTTT
TRBJ2-1	TRBD2	-	16	TRBV7-8	CASSLTSGGARNEQFF	TGTGCCAGCAGCTTAACTAGCGGGGGGGCTAGAAATGAGCAGTTCTTC
TRBJ1-2	TRBD1	-	15	TRBV6-5	CASSFREQGYYGYTF	TGTGCCAGCAGCTTCAGAGAACAGGGGTACTATGGCTACACCTTC
TRBJ1-3	-	-	15	TRBV6-6	CASSHGGGTGNTIYF	TGTGCCAGCAGCCACGGAGGGGGAACTGGAAACACCATATATTTT
TRBJ1-2	-	-	13	TRBV29-1	CSVPDRGNYGYTF	TGCAGCGTTCCTGACCGGGGGAACTATGGCTACACCTTC
TRBJ2-3	-	-	15	TRBV19	CASSIEDKAGDTQYF	TGTGCCAGTAGTATTGAGGACAAGGCAGGAGATACGCAGTATTTT
TRBJ2-5	TRBD2	few	18	TRBV28	CASSLGGSSGGAWETQYF	TGTGCCAGCAGTTTGGGAGGGAGTAGCGGGGGGGCGTGGGAGACCCAGTACTTC
TRBJ1-3	-	-	16	TRBV10-3	CAISESSGGLGNTIYF	TGTGCCATCAGTGAGTCTTCGGGGGGGTTAGGAAACACCATATATTTT
TRBJ1-2	-	-	11	TRBV20-1	CMTLVNYGYTF	TGCATGACCCTCGTTAACTATGGCTACACCTTC
TRBJ1-2	TRBD1	-	14	TRBV7-9	CASSFGQGDWRYTF	TGTGCCAGCAGCTTTGGCCAGGGGGACTGGCGCTACACCTTC
TRBJ2-3	-	-	12	TRBV6-5	CASSYSPDTQYF	TGTGCCAGCAGTTACTCCCCCGATACGCAGTATTTT
TRBJ2-3	-	-	14	TRBV4-3	CASSQLGDTDTQYF	TGCGCCAGCAGCCAACTAGGGGATACAGATACGCAGTATTTT
TRBJ2-1	-	-	13	TRBV7-2	CASSLTGGNEQFF	TGTGCCAGCAGCTTAACGGGTGGCAATGAGCAGTTCTTC
TRBJ1-6	-	-	12	TRBV2	CASRAGDSPLHF	TGTGCCAGCAGGGCAGGGGATTCACCCCTCCACTTT
TRBJ2-1	-	-	18	TRBV4-1	CASSQFGTIGGSDNEQFF	TGCGCCAGCAGCCAATTCGGTACTATTGGGGGGTCGGACAATGAGCAGTTCTTC
TRBJ1-1	TRBD1	-	12	TRBV9	CASSAGQGLAFF	TGTGCCAGCAGCGCCGGACAGGGGTTAGCTTTCTTT
TRBJ1-4	TRBD1	-	14	TRBV29-1	CSVEPGTGGEKLFF	TGCAGCGTTGAGCCAGGGACAGGGGGGGAAAAACTGTTTTTT
TRBJ1-4	TRBD1	-	15	TRBV24-1	CATSDPTGDNEKLFF	TGTGCCACCAGTGACCCGACAGGGGATAATGAAAAACTGTTTTTT
TRBJ1-2	-	once	14	TRBV30	CAWSTLPGREGYTF	TGTGCCTGGAGTACCCTCCCGGGGAGGGAGGGCTACACCTTC
TRBJ1-3	-	-	12	TRBV6-6	CASTSSGNTIYF	TGTGCCAGCACTAGCTCTGGAAACACCATATATTTT
TRBJ2-3	-	-	17	TRBV5-1	CASSPHPAGPSTDTQYF	TGCGCCAGCAGCCCCCATCCGGCGGGGCCTAGCACAGATACGCAGTATTTT
TRBJ2-1	TRBD2	-	14	TRBV7-8	CASSRGGGYNEQFF	TGTGCCAGCAGCCGCGGGGGGGGATACAATGAGCAGTTCTTC
TRBJ1-4	-	-	13	TRBV7-6	CASSLRGNEKLFF	TGTGCCAGCAGCTTGCGGGGGAATGAAAAACTGTTTTTT
TRBJ2-7	TRBD2	-	16	TRBV5-4	CASSGGTSGLPYEQYF	TGTGCCAGCAGCGGGGGGACTAGCGGGCTCCCCTACGAGCAGTACTTC
TRBJ1-2	-	-	14	TRBV11-2	CASSSAETNYGYTF	TGTGCCAGCAGCTCGGCAGAGACTAACTATGGCTACACCTTC
TRBJ1-6	TRBD1	-	15	TRBV7-9	CASSSIGQGNSPLHF	TGTGCCAGCAGCTCTATCGGACAGGGTAATTCACCCCTCCACTTT